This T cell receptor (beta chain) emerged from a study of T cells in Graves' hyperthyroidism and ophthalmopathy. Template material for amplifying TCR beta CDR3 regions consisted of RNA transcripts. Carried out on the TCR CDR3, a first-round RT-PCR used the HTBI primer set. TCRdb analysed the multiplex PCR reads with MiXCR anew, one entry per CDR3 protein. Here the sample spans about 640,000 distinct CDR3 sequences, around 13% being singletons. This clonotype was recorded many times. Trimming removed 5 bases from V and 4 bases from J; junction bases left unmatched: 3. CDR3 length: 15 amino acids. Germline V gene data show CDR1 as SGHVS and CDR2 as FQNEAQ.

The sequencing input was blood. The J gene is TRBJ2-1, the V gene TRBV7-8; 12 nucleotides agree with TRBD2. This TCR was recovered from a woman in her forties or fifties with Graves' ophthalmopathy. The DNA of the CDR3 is TGTGCCAGCAGCAAGACTAGCGGGGGTTACAATGAGCAGTTCTTC. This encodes CASSKTSGGYNEQFF.